These T cell receptor beta chains were read from a single sample in a study of beta chain features in type 1 diabetes. TCRdb's table, derived via immunoSEQ multiplex PCR, lists solely in-frame clones and lacks some. The profile shows more than 300,000 clones, 9.5% to 10% of them singletons. The sequenced material came from central memory CD4+ T cells from blood. The receptors derive from a man aged 25 to 40 with type 1 diabetes. Both conserved end residues are part of each CDR3. The D gene is left open where the match is weak. Only part of the rows carry a size: once, few, many, or a class if the clone is expanded.

>TRBJ2-5|.|.|11|TRBV19
CASRTLGTQYF
TGTGCCAGTAGGACTCTGGGGACCCAGTACTTC
>TRBJ2-2|.|few|13|TRBV5-1
CASSLVSTGELFF
TGCGCCAGCAGCTTGGTGAGCACCGGGGAGCTGTTTTTT
>TRBJ1-1|.|.|17|TRBV6-1
CASSEVSGWTLNTEAFF
TGTGCCAGCAGTGAAGTTTCTGGGTGGACACTGAACACTGAAGCTTTCTTT
>TRBJ2-3|.|.|15|TRBV5-4
CASSLVTVGTDTQYF
TGTGCCAGCAGCCTGGTCACGGTTGGCACAGATACGCAGTATTTT
>TRBJ2-6|.|few|16|TRBV7-9
CASSPQTTSGANVLTF
TGTGCCAGCAGCCCACAGACCACCTCTGGGGCCAACGTCCTGACTTTC
>TRBJ2-2|TRBD1|many|14|TRBV25-1
CASSRTGIAGELFF
TGTGCCAGCAGTAGGACAGGGATTGCCGGGGAGCTGTTTTTT
>TRBJ1-2|.|.|14|TRBV11-2
CASSSRDLSYGYTF
TGTGCCAGCAGCTCCCGGGACTTATCCTATGGCTACACCTTC
>TRBJ1-1|TRBD1|few|16|TRBV28
CASSAPGQGRGTEAFF
TGTGCCAGCAGTGCTCCGGGACAGGGGAGAGGGACTGAAGCTTTCTTT
>TRBJ2-1|.|.|15|TRBV11-3
CASSQGGALPNEQFF
TGTGCCAGCAGCCAAGGTGGAGCCCTCCCCAATGAGCAGTTCTTC
>TRBJ2-2|TRBD2|.|16|TRBV7-2
CASSLIAGASTGELFF
TGTGCCAGCAGCTTAATAGCGGGAGCGAGCACCGGGGAGCTGTTTTTT
>TRBJ2-1|TRBD2|.|17|TRBV9
CASSVGITSGSNNEQFF
TGTGCCAGCAGCGTAGGAATTACTAGCGGGAGTAACAATGAGCAGTTCTTC
>TRBJ1-3|.|few|15|TRBV7-9
CASSLEGGARRTIYF
TGTGCCAGCAGCTTAGAGGGTGGGGCAAGAAGGACCATATATTTT
>TRBJ2-7|TRBD2|.|15|TRBV10-3
CAISDEGGRADEQYF
TGTGCCATCAGTGATGAGGGCGGGAGGGCCGACGAGCAGTACTTC
>TRBJ2-1|.|.|14|TRBV6-5
CASSPDSPDNEQFF
TGTGCCAGCAGTCCGGACTCCCCGGACAATGAGCAGTTCTTC
>TRBJ2-1|.|few|15|TRBV25-1
CASTPLGSQYNEQFF
TGTGCCAGCACCCCGCTGGGCAGCCAGTACAATGAGCAGTTCTTC
>TRBJ2-1|.|.|14|TRBV7-3
CASSAKRLVGEQFF
TGTGCCAGCAGCGCTAAGCGCCTTGTAGGTGAGCAGTTCTTC
>TRBJ1-3|.|many|12|TRBV18
CASSPSGNTIYF
TGTGCCAGCTCACCTTCTGGAAACACCATATATTTT
>TRBJ2-1|.|.|15|TRBV7-2
CASSWGQGDYNEQFF
TGTGCCAGCAGCTGGGGACAAGGGGACTACAATGAGCAGTTCTTC
>TRBJ2-7|.|few|16|TRBV5-6
CASSFLRMSNSYEQYF
TGTGCCAGCAGCTTTTTGAGAATGTCCAACTCCTACGAGCAGTACTTC
>TRBJ2-5|TRBD1|.|13|TRBV5-1
CASSPGTGETQYF
TGCGCCAGCAGCCCCGGGACAGGTGAAACCCAGTACTTC
>TRBJ2-3|TRBD2|few|17|TRBV19
CASSIDRTGGSPDTQYF
TGTGCCAGTAGTATAGATCGAACGGGAGGGAGTCCAGATACGCAGTATTTT
>TRBJ2-5|.|.|13|TRBV7-3
CASSSYLRETQYF
TGTGCCAGCAGCTCCTACCTACGGGAGACCCAGTACTTC
>TRBJ2-5|.|.|15|TRBV7-2
CASSLSWTHGETQYF
TGTGCCAGCAGCTTATCTTGGACTCATGGAGAGACCCAGTACTTC
>TRBJ2-6|.|.|16|TRBV6-6
CASLSWGFAGANVLTF
TGTGCCAGTTTATCTTGGGGGTTCGCTGGGGCCAACGTCCTGACTTTC